This TCR beta chain was recovered during a study of shared clonotypes between healthy human individuals. Only in-frame clones appear in the TCRdb table, and some are missing; sequencing was by immunoSEQ multiplex PCR. The sample lists 1,400,000 or so clones, approximately 98.5% occurring once. Germline V gives CDR1 SQVTM, CDR2 ANQGSEA. This CDR3 has 15 residues. V shed 1 base, J shed 9 bases, and the junction held 4 bases outside the gene matches. The sequencing sample was made of naive CD4+ T cells sorted from blood. Subset described: CD45RA+ positively selected. This clonotype was obtained from a man aged 25 to 45 in good health. The chain links TRBV29-1 to TRBJ2-1; 15 nucleotides align to TRBD2. CDR3 in amino acids: CSVEVGLAGGGEQFF. CDR3 DNA sequence: TGCAGCGTTGAAGTGGGACTAGCGGGAGGAGGTGAGCAGTTCTTC.